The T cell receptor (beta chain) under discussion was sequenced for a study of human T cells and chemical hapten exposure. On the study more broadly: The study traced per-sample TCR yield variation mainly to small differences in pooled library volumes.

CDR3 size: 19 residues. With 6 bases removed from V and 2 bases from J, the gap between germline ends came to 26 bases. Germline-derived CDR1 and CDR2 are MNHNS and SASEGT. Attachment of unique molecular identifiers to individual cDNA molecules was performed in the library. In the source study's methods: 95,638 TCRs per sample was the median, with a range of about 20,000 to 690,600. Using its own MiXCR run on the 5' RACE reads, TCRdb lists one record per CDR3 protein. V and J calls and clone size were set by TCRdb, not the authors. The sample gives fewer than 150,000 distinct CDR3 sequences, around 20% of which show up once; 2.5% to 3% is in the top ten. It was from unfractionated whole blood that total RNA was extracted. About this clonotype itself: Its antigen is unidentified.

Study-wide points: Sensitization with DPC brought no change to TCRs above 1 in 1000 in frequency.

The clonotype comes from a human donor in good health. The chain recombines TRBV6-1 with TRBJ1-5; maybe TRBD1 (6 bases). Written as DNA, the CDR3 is TGTGCCAGCAGCCCCCGGGGGGCGACAGGCGGTTTGGGCAATCAGCCCCAGCATTTT. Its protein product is CASSPRGATGGLGNQPQHF.